The subject of this entry is one TCR beta chain. The target antigen is unknown. The entry originates in a study of T cells in Graves' hyperthyroidism and ophthalmopathy. About the research overall: Peripheral blood was secured at the point of initial diagnosis, before any treatment. Overall study findings and caveats: Model predictions of ophthalmopathy came a median about 6.3 months before onset. By a 13 V-J model, ophthalmopathy was set apart from stable hyperthyroidism.

The source material, RNA transcripts, was used to amplify TCR beta CDR3 regions. TCR CDR3 underwent first-round RT-PCR with the HTBI primer set. TCRdb reanalysed the multiplex PCR reads using MiXCR and keeps one entry per CDR3 protein. In the table there are around 600,000 distinct CDR3 sequences, approximately 14% of which are singletons. Patients were excluded for uncontrolled infection, other autoimmune disease, pregnancy or lactation. CDR1 is MNHEY and CDR2 is SVGEGT in the germline V gene. This CDR3 is built from 13 residues. After removal of 8 bases from V and 4 bases from J, the junction contained 0 bases not matched to a gene.

This chain connects TRBV6-2 or TRBV6-3 to TRBJ2-2; 11 nucleotides align to TRBD2. The specimen was blood. The TCR originated in a woman younger than 45 with Graves' hyperthyroidism. As DNA, the CDR3 is TGTGCCAGCGGGACTAGCGGCACCGGGGAGCTGTTTTTT. This translates into CASGTSGTGELFF.